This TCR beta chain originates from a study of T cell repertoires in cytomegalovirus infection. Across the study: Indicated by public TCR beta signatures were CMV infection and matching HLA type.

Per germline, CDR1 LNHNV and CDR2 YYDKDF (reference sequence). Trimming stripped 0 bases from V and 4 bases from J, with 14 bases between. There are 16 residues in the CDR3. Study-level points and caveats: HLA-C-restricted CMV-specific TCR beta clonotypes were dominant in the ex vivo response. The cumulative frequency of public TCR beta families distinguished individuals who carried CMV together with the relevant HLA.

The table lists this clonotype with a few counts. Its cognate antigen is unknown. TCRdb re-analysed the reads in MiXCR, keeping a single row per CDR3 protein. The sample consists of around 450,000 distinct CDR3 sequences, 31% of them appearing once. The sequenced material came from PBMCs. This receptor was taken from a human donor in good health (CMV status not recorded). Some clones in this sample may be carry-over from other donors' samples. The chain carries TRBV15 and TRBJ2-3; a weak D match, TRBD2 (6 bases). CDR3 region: CATSRDRRTISDTQYF. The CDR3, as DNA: TGTGCCACCAGCAGAGATCGAAGGACTATTTCAGATACGCAGTATTTT.